The rows below give T cell receptor beta chains drawn from one sample of a study of shared clonotypes between healthy human individuals. Generated by immunoSEQ multiplex PCR, the TCRdb table keeps only in-frame clones and is missing some. The table lists about 2.1 million clones, around 93% of them singletons, with around 1.8% in the top ten. Source material: naive CD8+ T cells from PBMCs. Every receptor here comes from a man aged 18 to 30 in good health. Some clones in this sample may be carry-over from other donors' samples. Both conserved end residues are part of each CDR3. D genes are given only for firm matches. Only some rows state a clone size, as once, few, many or a class for expanded clones.

clone_size: NA; d_call: TRBD2; j_call: TRBJ2-3; cdr3_length: 17; v_call: TRBV28; cdr3_aa: CASSLYASGKITDTQYF; cdr3_nt: TGTGCCAGCAGTTTATATGCTAGCGGTAAGATCACAGATACGCAGTATTTT
clone_size: NA; d_call: TRBD1; j_call: TRBJ2-3; cdr3_length: 19; v_call: TRBV27; cdr3_aa: CASSSRHTDRVGVPDTQYF; cdr3_nt: TGTGCCAGCAGTTCCAGACACACGGACAGGGTGGGGGTCCCAGATACGCAGTATTTT
clone_size: NA; d_call: NA; j_call: TRBJ2-7; cdr3_length: 13; v_call: TRBV7-9; cdr3_aa: CASSFQGNHEQYF; cdr3_nt: TGTGCCAGCAGCTTCCAGGGGAACCACGAGCAGTACTTC
clone_size: NA; d_call: NA; j_call: TRBJ1-2; cdr3_length: 14; v_call: TRBV19; cdr3_aa: CASSTWTVEGGYTF; cdr3_nt: TGTGCCAGTAGTACCTGGACAGTCGAGGGTGGCTACACCTTC
clone_size: NA; d_call: NA; j_call: TRBJ1-5; cdr3_length: 17; v_call: TRBV28; cdr3_aa: CASSLWVGGAQNQPQHF; cdr3_nt: TGTGCCAGCAGTTTATGGGTCGGGGGGGCCCAGAATCAGCCCCAGCATTTT
clone_size: NA; d_call: TRBD1; j_call: TRBJ2-4; cdr3_length: 13; v_call: TRBV2; cdr3_aa: CASTGQAKNIQYF; cdr3_nt: TGTGCCAGCACGGGACAGGCCAAAAACATTCAGTACTTC
clone_size: NA; d_call: TRBD2; j_call: TRBJ2-7; cdr3_length: 16; v_call: TRBV28; cdr3_aa: CASSFVREGSSYEQYF; cdr3_nt: TGTGCCAGCAGTTTCGTGCGGGAGGGCTCCTCCTACGAGCAGTACTTC
clone_size: NA; d_call: NA; j_call: TRBJ1-1; cdr3_length: 16; v_call: TRBV9; cdr3_aa: CASSPPSHEGNTEAFF; cdr3_nt: TGTGCCAGCAGCCCCCCCAGTCATGAGGGGAACACTGAAGCTTTCTTT
clone_size: NA; d_call: NA; j_call: TRBJ2-3; cdr3_length: 16; v_call: TRBV9; cdr3_aa: CASSVGRAGDTDTQYF; cdr3_nt: TGTGCCAGCAGCGTAGGTAGGGCAGGGGACACAGATACGCAGTATTTT
clone_size: NA; d_call: NA; j_call: TRBJ1-2; cdr3_length: 14; v_call: TRBV6-5; cdr3_aa: CASSATRDFYGYTF; cdr3_nt: TGTGCCAGCAGTGCTACCCGGGACTTCTATGGCTACACCTTC
clone_size: NA; d_call: TRBD1; j_call: TRBJ1-4; cdr3_length: 15; v_call: TRBV7-9; cdr3_aa: CASSPDRVVGEKLFF; cdr3_nt: TGTGCCAGCAGCCCAGACAGGGTGGTTGGTGAAAAACTGTTTTTT
clone_size: NA; d_call: NA; j_call: TRBJ2-7; cdr3_length: 15; v_call: TRBV28; cdr3_aa: CASSPVREISYEQYF; cdr3_nt: TGTGCCAGCAGTCCCGTCCGGGAGATTTCCTACGAGCAGTACTTC
clone_size: NA; d_call: TRBD2; j_call: TRBJ2-1; cdr3_length: 15; v_call: TRBV7-9; cdr3_aa: CASSPSGSANNEQFF; cdr3_nt: TGTGCCAGCAGCCCTAGCGGGAGCGCTAACAATGAGCAGTTCTTC
clone_size: NA; d_call: TRBD2; j_call: TRBJ2-1; cdr3_length: 17; v_call: TRBV15; cdr3_aa: CATSRLGTRVTPNEQFF; cdr3_nt: TGTGCCACCAGCAGATTGGGGACTAGGGTGACGCCCAATGAGCAGTTCTTC
clone_size: NA; d_call: NA; j_call: TRBJ1-3; cdr3_length: 15; v_call: TRBV6-5; cdr3_aa: CASSRWVGSGNTIYF; cdr3_nt: TGTGCCAGCAGCCGTTGGGTGGGTTCTGGAAACACCATATATTTT
clone_size: once; d_call: TRBD1; j_call: TRBJ1-2; cdr3_length: 10; v_call: TRBV4-1; cdr3_aa: CASKQGVYTF; cdr3_nt: TGTGCCAGCAAACAGGGGGTGTACACCTTC
clone_size: NA; d_call: NA; j_call: TRBJ2-7; cdr3_length: 17; v_call: TRBV2; cdr3_aa: CASSLAAGVGSVYEQYF; cdr3_nt: TGTGCCAGCAGTCTGGCGGCGGGCGTCGGGTCTGTTTACGAGCAGTACTTC
clone_size: NA; d_call: TRBD2; j_call: TRBJ2-7; cdr3_length: 17; v_call: TRBV19; cdr3_aa: CASSIEVVAGRVAEQYF; cdr3_nt: TGTGCCAGTAGTATAGAAGTTGTAGCGGGGCGGGTCGCCGAGCAGTACTTC